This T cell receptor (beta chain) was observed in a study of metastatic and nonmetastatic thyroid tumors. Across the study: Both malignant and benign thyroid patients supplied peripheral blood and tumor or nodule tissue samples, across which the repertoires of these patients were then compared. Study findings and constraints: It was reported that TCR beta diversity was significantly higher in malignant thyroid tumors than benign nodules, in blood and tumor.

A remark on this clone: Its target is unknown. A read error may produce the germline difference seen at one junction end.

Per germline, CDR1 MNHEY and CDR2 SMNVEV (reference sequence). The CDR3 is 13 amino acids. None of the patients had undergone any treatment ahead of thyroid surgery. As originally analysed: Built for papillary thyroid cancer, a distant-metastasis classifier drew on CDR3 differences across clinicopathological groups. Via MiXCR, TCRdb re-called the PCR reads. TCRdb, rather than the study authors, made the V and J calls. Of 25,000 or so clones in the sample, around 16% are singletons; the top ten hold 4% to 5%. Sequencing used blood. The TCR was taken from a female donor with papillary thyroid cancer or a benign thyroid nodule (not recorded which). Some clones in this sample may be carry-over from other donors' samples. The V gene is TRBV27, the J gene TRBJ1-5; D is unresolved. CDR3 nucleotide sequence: TGTGCCAGCAGAAGAGTCCCGAATCAGCCCCAGCATTTC. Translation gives CASRRVPNQPQHF.